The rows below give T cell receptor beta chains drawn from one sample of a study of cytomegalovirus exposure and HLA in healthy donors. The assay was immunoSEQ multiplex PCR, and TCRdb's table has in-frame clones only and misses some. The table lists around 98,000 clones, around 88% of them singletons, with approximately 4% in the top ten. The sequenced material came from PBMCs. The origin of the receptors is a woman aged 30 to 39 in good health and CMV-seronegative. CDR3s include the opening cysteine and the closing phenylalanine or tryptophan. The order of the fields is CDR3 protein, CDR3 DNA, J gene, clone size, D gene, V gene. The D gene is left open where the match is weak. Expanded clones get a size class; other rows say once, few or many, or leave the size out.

CDR3: CASSRQYEQYF; DNA: TGTGCCAGCAGTCGACAGTACGAGCAGTACTTC; J: TRBJ2-7; size: once; D: .; V: TRBV28
CDR3: CASSSRTQPGQDEQYF; DNA: TGTGCCAGCAGCTCCCGCACACAGCCCGGACAGGACGAGCAGTACTTC; J: TRBJ2-7; size: .; D: TRBD1; V: TRBV7-9
CDR3: CASRPDRGHQPQHF; DNA: TGCGCCAGCAGGCCTGACAGGGGGCATCAGCCCCAGCATTTT; J: TRBJ1-5; size: .; D: TRBD1; V: TRBV5-1
CDR3: CASSRGSGEWETQYF; DNA: TGTGCCAGCAGCAGGGGGTCAGGGGAATGGGAGACCCAGTACTTC; J: TRBJ2-5; size: once; D: .; V: TRBV9
CDR3: CASTPSGPNEQYF; DNA: TGTGCCAGCACTCCGTCAGGGCCCAACGAGCAGTACTTC; J: TRBJ2-7; size: .; D: .; V: TRBV7-9
CDR3: CASSFEGQGWSGNTIYF; DNA: TGTGCCAGCAGTTTCGAAGGACAGGGATGGTCTGGAAACACCATATATTTT; J: TRBJ1-3; size: .; D: TRBD1; V: TRBV28
CDR3: CASSGEVRGSTNEKLFF; DNA: TGTGCCAGCAGTGGAGAGGTCAGGGGAAGCACTAATGAAAAACTGTTTTTT; J: TRBJ1-4; size: few; D: .; V: TRBV2
CDR3: CATPELPYEQYF; DNA: TGTGCCACCCCAGAACTACCCTACGAGCAGTACTTC; J: TRBJ2-7; size: once; D: .; V: TRBV15
CDR3: CASSPVGKRGNGYTF; DNA: TGTGCCAGCAGCCCGGTAGGGAAAAGGGGCAATGGCTACACCTTC; J: TRBJ1-2; size: few; D: .; V: TRBV11-2
CDR3: CASSPGRREGEQFF; DNA: TGTGCCAGCAGCCCGGGGAGACGGGAGGGTGAGCAGTTCTTC; J: TRBJ2-1; size: .; D: TRBD2; V: TRBV6-1
CDR3: CSVTIGGASNQPQHF; DNA: TGCAGCGTTACAATCGGGGGGGCTAGCAATCAGCCCCAGCATTTT; J: TRBJ1-5; size: once; D: .; V: TRBV29-1
CDR3: CASSSSYTYEQYF; DNA: TGTGCCAGCAGCTCGAGTTATACCTACGAGCAGTACTTC; J: TRBJ2-7; size: once; D: .; V: TRBV7-8
CDR3: CASSTILIPRVDYGYTF; DNA: TGTGCCAGCTCAACTATCCTTATACCCCGGGTCGACTATGGCTACACCTTC; J: TRBJ1-2; size: .; D: .; V: TRBV18
CDR3: CSVESGNEQFF; DNA: TGCAGCGTTGAGTCAGGGAACGAGCAGTTCTTC; J: TRBJ2-1; size: .; D: .; V: TRBV29-1
CDR3: CASSSRDSPSPLHF; DNA: TGTGCCAGCAGTTCCCGGGACAGTCCTTCACCCCTCCACTTT; J: TRBJ1-6; size: .; D: TRBD1; V: TRBV27
CDR3: CASSRRNTEAFF; DNA: TGCGCCAGCAGTCGGAGGAACACTGAAGCTTTCTTT; J: TRBJ1-1; size: .; D: .; V: TRBV10-2
CDR3: CASSLRGVFNEQFF; DNA: TGTGCCAGCAGCTTAAGGGGAGTCTTCAATGAGCAGTTCTTC; J: TRBJ2-1; size: few; D: .; V: TRBV7-3
CDR3: CASSSVAGDSNIQYF; DNA: TGTGCCAGCAGTTCAGTAGCGGGAGATTCGAACATTCAGTACTTC; J: TRBJ2-4; size: .; D: TRBD2; V: TRBV28
CDR3: CASSLRQQETQYF; DNA: TGTGCCAGCAGCTTAAGACAGCAAGAGACCCAGTACTTC; J: TRBJ2-5; size: .; D: .; V: TRBV7-6